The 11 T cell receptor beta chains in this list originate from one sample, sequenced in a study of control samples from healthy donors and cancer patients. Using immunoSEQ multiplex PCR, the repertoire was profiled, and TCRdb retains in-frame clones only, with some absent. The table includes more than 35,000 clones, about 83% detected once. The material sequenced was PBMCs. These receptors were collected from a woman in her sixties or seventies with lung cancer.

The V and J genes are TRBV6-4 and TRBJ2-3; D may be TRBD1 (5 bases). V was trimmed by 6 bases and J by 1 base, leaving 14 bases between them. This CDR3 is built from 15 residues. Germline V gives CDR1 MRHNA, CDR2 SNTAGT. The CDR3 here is CASSVDRRGTDTQYF. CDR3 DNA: TGTGCCAGCAGCGTAGACAGACGTGGCACAGATACGCAGTATTTT.

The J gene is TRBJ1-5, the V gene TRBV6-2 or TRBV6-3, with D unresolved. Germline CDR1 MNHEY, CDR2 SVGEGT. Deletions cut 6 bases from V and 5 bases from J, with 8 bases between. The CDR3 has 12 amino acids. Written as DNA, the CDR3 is TGTGCCAGCAGCCTCATAGATCAGCCCCAGCATTTT. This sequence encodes CASSLIDQPQHF.

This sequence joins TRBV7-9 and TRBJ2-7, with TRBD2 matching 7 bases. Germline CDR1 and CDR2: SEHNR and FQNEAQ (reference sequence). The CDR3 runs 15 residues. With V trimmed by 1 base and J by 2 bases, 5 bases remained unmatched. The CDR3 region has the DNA TGTGCCAGCAGCTTAGGGACTAGAAACCCCTACGAGCAGTACTTC. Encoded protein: CASSLGTRNPYEQYF.

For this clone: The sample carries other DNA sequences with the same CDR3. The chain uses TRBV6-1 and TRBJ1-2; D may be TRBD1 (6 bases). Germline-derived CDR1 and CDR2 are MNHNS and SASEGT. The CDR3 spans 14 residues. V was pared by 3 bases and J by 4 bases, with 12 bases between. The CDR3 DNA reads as TGTGCCAGCAGTGACCCAACAGGGACCTATGGCTACACCTTC. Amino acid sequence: CASSDPTGTYGYTF.

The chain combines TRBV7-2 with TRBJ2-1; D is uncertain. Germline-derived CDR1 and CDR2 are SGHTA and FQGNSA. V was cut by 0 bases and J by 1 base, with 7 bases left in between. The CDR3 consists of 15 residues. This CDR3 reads CASSLAVRSYNEQFF. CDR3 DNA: TGTGCCAGCAGCTTAGCGGTTCGGTCCTACAATGAGCAGTTCTTC. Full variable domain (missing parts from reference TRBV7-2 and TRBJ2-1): GAGVSQSPSNKVTEKGKDVELRCDPISGHTALYWYRQSLGQGLEFLIYFQGNSAPDKSGLPSDRFSAERTGGSVSTLTIQRTQQEDSAVYLCASSLAVRSYNEQFFGPGTRLTVL.

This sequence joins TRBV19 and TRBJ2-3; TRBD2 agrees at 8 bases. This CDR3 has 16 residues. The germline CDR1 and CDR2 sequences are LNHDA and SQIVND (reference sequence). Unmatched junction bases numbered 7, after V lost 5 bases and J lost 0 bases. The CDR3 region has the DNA TGTGCCAGTAGTCCTCCCAGCGGGGGTAGCACAGATACGCAGTATTTT. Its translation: CASSPPSGGSTDTQYF.

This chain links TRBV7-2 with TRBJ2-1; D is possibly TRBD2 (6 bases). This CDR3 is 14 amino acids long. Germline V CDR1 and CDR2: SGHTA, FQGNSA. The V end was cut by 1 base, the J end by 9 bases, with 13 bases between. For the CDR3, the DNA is TGTGCCAGCAGCTTAGGGTTGGGAGCGGGTGAGCAGTTCTTC. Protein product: CASSLGLGAGEQFF.

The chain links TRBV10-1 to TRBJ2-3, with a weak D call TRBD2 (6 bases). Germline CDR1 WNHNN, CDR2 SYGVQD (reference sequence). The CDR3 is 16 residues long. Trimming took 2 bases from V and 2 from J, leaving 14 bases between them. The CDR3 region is CASSELVAADTDTQYF. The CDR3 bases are TGCGCCAGCAGTGAGCTCGTAGCGGCGGACACAGATACGCAGTATTTT.

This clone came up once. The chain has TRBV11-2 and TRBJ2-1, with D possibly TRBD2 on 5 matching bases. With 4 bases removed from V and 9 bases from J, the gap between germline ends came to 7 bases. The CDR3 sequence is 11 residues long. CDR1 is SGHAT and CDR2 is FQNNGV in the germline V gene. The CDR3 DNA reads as TGTGCCAGCAGCTCACGGGGTGAGCAGTTCTTC. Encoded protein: CASSSRGEQFF.

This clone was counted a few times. CDR3 loop: CASSRTGQETQYF. The CDR3 DNA reads TGTGCCAGCAGCCGGACAGGGCAAGAGACCCAGTACTTC. The chain couples TRBV6-5 to TRBJ2-5, with 8 bases lining up with TRBD1. Germline V CDR1 and CDR2: MNHEY, SVGAGI. With V trimmed by 6 bases and J by 2 bases, 2 bases remained unmatched. This CDR3 spans 13 amino acids.

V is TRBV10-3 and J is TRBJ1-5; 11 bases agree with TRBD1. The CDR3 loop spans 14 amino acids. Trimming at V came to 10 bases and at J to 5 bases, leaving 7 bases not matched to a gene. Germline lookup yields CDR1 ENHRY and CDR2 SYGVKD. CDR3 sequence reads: CATAGQGGYQPQHF. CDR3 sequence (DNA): TGTGCCACCGCGGGACAGGGGGGGTATCAGCCCCAGCATTTT.